The 32 T cell receptor beta chains reported below all come from one sample, sequenced in a study of tumor-infiltrating lymphocytes in primary liver carcinoma (dated by TCRdb to about 2017). Without any cell sorting, total RNA and DNA were co-extracted from about 20-30 mg of bulk tissue using the AllPrep DNA/RNA mini kit. The sequencer was an Illumina HiSeq 2500. A constant-region primer and ProtoScript II reverse transcriptase were used to reverse-transcribe TCRbeta-specific cDNA from approximately 500 ng total RNA. Construction of the TCRbeta libraries relied on three nested rounds of multiplex PCR, following a slightly modified ARM-PCR procedure. Each of the first two PCR rounds ran for approximately 11 cycles using multiplex TRBV1-TRBV30 forward primers together with a Cbeta reverse primer. Through fastp at Q25 and MiXCR, TCRdb rebuilt clones from the public reads, retaining in-frame beta chains. One record per CDR3 amino acid sequence lists the most common genes and DNA. The sample table holds just under 45,000 distinct CDR3 sequences, of which 73% were seen once. The ten biggest clones cover roughly 19% of the sample.

Sequenced input: liver tumor tissue from sampling region 2. Explained via the paper, the cell subset or site label denotes: tumor region T2, inferior pole. These receptors were collected from a man aged 35 to 55 with primary liver carcinoma and hepatitis B virus infection.

On this clonotype itself: Because it lacks the conserved phenylalanine or tryptophan at the end, this CDR3 is likely a read error. The V call is TRBV4-2, the J call TRBJ2-1; TRBD2 aligns across 9 bases. The CDR3 spans 16 residues. V trimming: 4 bases; J trimming: 9 bases; junction bases outside the gene matches: 13. Per the germline V gene, CDR1 is LGHNA and CDR2 is YNFKEQ. The CDR3 DNA follows: TGTGCCAGCAGCCCATTAGGCGGGAGGGTGGACAGTGAGCAGTTCTCC. Its translation: CASSPLGGRVDSEQFS.

To note about this clonotype: A junction boundary mismatches the germline segment, possibly from a read error. The chain employs TRBV7-9 and TRBJ2-7; 7 positions agree with TRBD2. The CDR3 has 12 residues. Germline lookup yields CDR1 SEHNR and CDR2 FQNEAQ (reference sequence). CDR3 protein: CACSPGLAEQYF. CDR3 nucleotide sequence: TGTGCCTGCAGCCCCGGGCTAGCGGAGCAGTATTTC. The full variable domain, its missing parts supplied by reference TRBV7-9 and TRBJ2-7, is DTGVSQNPRHKITKRGQNVTFRCDPISEHNRLYWYRQTLGQGPEFLTYFQNEAQLEKSRLLSDRFSAERPKGSFSTLEIQRTEQGDSAMYLCACSPGLAEQYFGPGTRLTVT.

Regarding this clonotype: Since the CDR3 does not end with the conserved phenylalanine or tryptophan, this likely comes from a read error. The limits of the CDR3 on the DNA are not certain, so only TCRdb's listed CDR3 is given. The chain combines TRBV5-4 with TRBJ1-1. Germline CDR1 SGHNT, CDR2 YYREEE (reference sequence). The CDR3 sequence runs 15 residues, both termini included. The CDR3 spells CASSEGSALSTEALL.

For this clonotype: An end of the junction does not agree with germline; a read error may underlie this. The rearrangement joins TRBV28 to TRBJ2-1; 11 nucleotides match TRBD1. The CDR3 is made up of 14 amino acids. Germline-derived CDR1 and CDR2 are MDHEN and SYDVKM. The CDR3 loop is CATWGTGGRNEQLF. As DNA, the CDR3 is TGTGCCACTTGGGGGACAGGGGGTCGCAATGAGCAGCTCTTC.

The chain is built from TRBV6-1 and TRBJ1-2; D perhaps matches TRBD1 (5 bases). With 6 bases removed from V and 9 bases from J, the gap between germline ends came to 23 bases. Germline V gene lookup returns CDR1 MNHNS and CDR2 SASEGT. This CDR3 comprises 15 residues. This chain's CDR3 is CASSERAEGYDCYTF. In DNA form, the CDR3 reads TGTGCCAGCAGCGAGAGGGCCGAGGGGTACGATTGCTACACCTTC.

About this clonotype: No conserved phenylalanine or tryptophan is present at the end of the CDR3, so a read error is the likely explanation. The DNA is omitted, as the CDR3 cannot be located on it reliably, and the CDR3 follows TCRdb's listing. The chain couples TRBV6-1 to TRBJ1-1; the listed D gene, TRBD1, was not tested against the DNA. Per germline, CDR1 MNHNS and CDR2 SASEGT. The CDR3 is 13 residues long, ends included. This CDR3 is CASSAQGRTEAFL.

On this clonotype: The junction does not match germline at one end; this may be a read error. V usage is TRBV7-9 and J usage is TRBJ2-2; D possibly uses TRBD1 or TRBD2 (5 bases each). The CDR3 contains 16 residues. Germline V gene data show CDR1 as SEHNR and CDR2 as FQNEAQ (reference sequence). The DNA of the CDR3 is TGTGCCAGCAGCTTAGTTCTTCAGGGTCGGACCGGGGAGCTGTTGTTT. Translation gives CASSLVLQGRTGELLF. The variable domain in full, completed from reference TRBV7-9 and TRBJ2-2, reads DTGVSQNPRHKITKRGQNVTFRCDPISEHNRLYWYRQTLGQGPEFLTYFQNEAQLEKSRLLSDRFSAERPKGSFSTLEIQRTEQGDSAMYLCASSLVLQGRTGELLFGEGSRLTVL.

This rearrangement joins TRBV20-1 to TRBJ2-3, with D tentatively TRBD1 or TRBD2 (5 bases each). CDR3 length: 14 residues. V was trimmed by 5 bases and J by 2 bases, leaving 14 bases between them. Germline V CDR1 and CDR2: DFQATT, SNEGSKA (reference sequence). CDR3 protein: CSADRDGDTDTQYF. CDR3 in DNA: TGCAGTGCTGACCGGGACGGTGACACAGATACGCAGTATTTT.

The gene calls are TRBV9 and TRBJ1-1, with D possibly being TRBD1 (5 bases). The CDR3 extends over 12 amino acids. Germline V gene sequence: CDR1 SGDLS, CDR2 YYNGEE. Between the trimmed V and J ends, which lost 8 bases and 8 bases, there was a span of 16 bases. As DNA, the CDR3 is TGTGCCAGGAGCCCCGGGGGTATGGAAGCTTTCTTT. The encoded protein is CARSPGGMEAFF.

This clonotype has more than one count but fewer than ten. Just one base apart from a much larger clone, this may be a read error. V gene TRBV5-1 combines with J gene TRBJ1-1, with 7 positions matching TRBD1. The J segment lost 1 base and the V segment lost 3 bases, leaving 6 bases of the junction unmatched. The CDR3 contains 15 residues. Germline-derived CDR1 and CDR2 are SGHRS and YFSETQ. CDR3 nucleotides: TGCGCCAGCAGCTCCAGGGGGTCGCGGAACACTGAAGCTTTCTTT. Amino acids: CASSSRGSRNTEAFF. The entire variable domain, with the rest obtained from reference TRBV5-1 and TRBJ1-1, is as follows: KAGVTQTPRYLIKTRGQQVTLSCSPISGHRSVSWYQQTPGQGLQFLFEYFSETQRNKGNFPGRFSGRQFSNSRSEMNVSTLELGDSALYLCASSSRGSRNTEAFFGQGTRLTVV.

With regard to this clonotype: The junction departs from the called germline gene at one end, perhaps through a read error. The CDR3 loop is CANSYSGGGRGYTF. DNA of the CDR3: TGTGCCAACAGTTACTCCGGTGGGGGGCGTGGCTACACCTTC. V usage is TRBV6-5 and J usage is TRBJ1-2; tentative D call: TRBD1 (6 bases). Germline values: CDR1 MNHEY, CDR2 SVGAGI. The CDR3 loop spans 14 amino acids.

The chain joins TRBV4-1 to TRBJ2-1; maybe TRBD2 (6 bases). There are 15 residues in the CDR3. Germline lookup yields CDR1 MGHRA and CDR2 YSYEKL. The germline V and J ends were trimmed by 4 bases and 3 bases, with 13 bases remaining between them. The chain's CDR3 is CASSPVGGGYNEQFF. Written as DNA, the CDR3 is TGCGCCAGCAGCCCAGTTGGGGGAGGCTACAATGAGCAGTTCTTC.

This clonotype has a handful of counts. Likely a read error: the CDR3 ends without its conserved phenylalanine or tryptophan. The J gene is TRBJ2-3, the V gene TRBV4-2, with a weak D call TRBD2 (6 bases). This CDR3 spans 15 amino acids. The V gene's germline CDR1 is LGHNA and CDR2 YNFKEQ. This CDR3 is CASSHDYTSTDTQYL. The CDR3 DNA sequence: TGTGCCAGCAGCCACGACTACACTAGCACGGATACGCAGTATCTT.

About this clonotype: At one end, the junction sequence differs from germline, possibly due to a read error. V and J are TRBV6-1 and TRBJ2-7, with a tentative D call TRBD1 (6 bases). The germline gives CDR1 MNHNS, CDR2 SASEGT. The CDR3 is 15 residues long. CDR3 bases: TGTGCCAACAGTGAAGGAGTGGGGGCTTTCTACGAGCAGTACTTC. Its translation: CANSEGVGAFYEQYF.

As for this clonotype: The final CDR3 position lacks the conserved phenylalanine or tryptophan, pointing to a likely read error. The chain combines TRBV29-1 with TRBJ1-1; D not certain. Germline-derived CDR1 and CDR2 are SQVTM and ANQGSEA. The CDR3 contains 13 residues. The CDR3 loop reads CRVNEGGETEAFS. CDR3 in DNA: TGCAGGGTTAACGAGGGCGGTGAGACTGAAGCTTTCTCT.

In regard to this clonotype: One junction end does not reproduce the germline sequence, and a read error may be involved. The rearrangement joins TRBV29-1 to TRBJ2-3; 7 nucleotides align to TRBD2. The CDR3 runs to 15 residues. From germline, CDR1 is SQVTM and CDR2 ANQGSEA. The CDR3 reads CSVEGGTGITDTHYF. The CDR3 DNA reads TGCAGCGTTGAGGGGGGGACCGGCATCACAGATACGCACTATTTT.

This clonotype ranks as medium-sized (0.01 to 0.1%). V is TRBV12-3 or TRBV12-4 and J is TRBJ2-3; no clear D. V lost 10 bases and J lost 0, with 5 bases in between. The CDR3 has 11 residues. CDR3 sequence: CAIRSTDTQYF. DNA of the CDR3: TGTGCCATTCGGAGCACAGATACGCAGTATTTT.

Details on this clonotype: Sequence at one end of the junction differs from germline and may be a read error. The chain employs TRBV11-1 and TRBJ2-1; D not certain. Germline CDR1 SGHAT, CDR2 FQDESV (reference sequence). The CDR3 contains 13 residues. This chain's CDR3 is CTSSSSEIHEQFF. The CDR3 nucleotides are TGCACCAGCAGCTCTTCTGAAATCCATGAGCAGTTCTTC.

The DNA for the CDR3 is TGCAGCGTACTAACTACTGCAGAGACCCAGTACTTC. It codes for CSVLTTAETQYF. The chain uses TRBV29-1 and TRBJ2-5; D remains unclear. V lost 6 bases and J lost 4, with 12 bases in between. The CDR3 consists of 12 residues. CDR1 and CDR2 (germline): SQVTM, ANQGSEA.

This clonotype was counted only a few times. At one end the junction does not follow the germline gene, possibly because of a read error. V gene TRBV29-1 combines with J gene TRBJ2-1; 8 nucleotides line up with TRBD1. Germline values: CDR1 SQVTM, CDR2 ANQGSEA. This CDR3 region has 14 residues. The CDR3 DNA is TGCAGCGTTCTAAGACAGGGGACCTACAATGAGCAGTCCTTC. It encodes CSVLRQGTYNEQSF.

This clonotype occurred once. The CDR3 ends on some other residue instead of the conserved phenylalanine or tryptophan, so this is likely a read error. This chain uses TRBV5-6 with TRBJ2-3, with D possibly matching TRBD2 (5 bases). Trimming removed 5 bases from V and 4 bases from J, with 20 bases in between. This CDR3 region has 16 residues. Germline V gene sequence: CDR1 SGHDT, CDR2 YYEEEE. Here the CDR3 reads CASRYAQRARPDTQYL. CDR3 nucleotides: TGTGCCAGCAGATATGCCCAGAGGGCGAGGCCAGATACGCAGTATTTG.

This clonotype was found once. The chain carries TRBV6-1 and TRBJ2-6; D is perhaps TRBD1 (6 bases). Trimming cost V 10 bases and J 2 bases, with 18 bases left between them. The CDR3 spans 16 residues. Germline V gene sequence: CDR1 MNHNS, CDR2 SASEGT. CDR3 DNA: TGTGCCAACAGAGAACAGGGTATGGCTGGGGCCAACGTCCTGACTTTC. Encoded protein: CANREQGMAGANVLTF.

In this sample, this clonotype turned up a few times. The chain uses TRBV11-2 and TRBJ2-6; 9 nucleotides agree with TRBD1. The germline V gene encodes CDR1 SGHAT and CDR2 FQNNGV. This CDR3 region has 21 residues. Germline trimming cut 9 bases from V and 0 bases from J; bases unmatched to any gene: 21. The chain's CDR3 is CASSMGGDRDISLSGANVLTF. The CDR3 coding sequence is TGTGCCAGTAGCATGGGGGGGGACAGGGACATTTCCCTCTCTGGGGCCAACGTCCTGACTTTC.

Of note for this clonotype: One junction end does not reproduce the germline sequence, and a read error may be involved. The rearrangement joins TRBV11-1 to TRBJ2-4; 8 bases fit TRBD2. CDR3 length equals 17 residues. The germline V gene encodes CDR1 SGHAT and CDR2 FQDESV (reference sequence). CDR3 sequence: CASSFPGTRGTKSIQYF. Written as DNA, the CDR3 is TGTGCCAGCAGTTTTCCAGGGACTAGGGGGACCAAAAGCATTCAGTACTTC.

In this sample, this clonotype turned up many times. This chain joins TRBV6-1 and TRBJ2-3; 11 bases are shared with TRBD2. With 2 bases clipped from V and 4 bases from J, the junction kept 2 bases outside the gene matches. CDR3 length equals 15 residues. Germline CDR1 MNHNS, CDR2 SASEGT. The CDR3 spells CASSELAGGPDTQYF. The CDR3 DNA is TGTGCCAGCAGTGAATTAGCGGGAGGGCCAGATACGCAGTATTTT.

About this clonotype: Lacking the conserved final phenylalanine or tryptophan, this CDR3 likely reflects a read error. The DNA is left out, because the CDR3 cannot be placed on it with certainty; the CDR3 is given as TCRdb lists it. The genes are TRBV11-1 and TRBJ2-3. Germline V gene sequence: CDR1 SGHAT, CDR2 FQDESV (reference sequence). The CDR3 is 12 amino acids long, termini counted. Here the CDR3 reads CANSLRTDTQYS.

Concerning this clonotype itself: In this CDR3 the conserved last residue, phenylalanine or tryptophan, is missing, so a read error is likely. It is unclear where the CDR3 begins or ends on the DNA, so no DNA is shown, and the CDR3 is as TCRdb lists it. V is TRBV5-5 and J is TRBJ2-1; the table's TRBD2 call for D was not verified on the DNA. The CDR3 is 20 residues long, ends included. The V gene's germline CDR1 is SGHKS and CDR2 YYEKEE (reference sequence). The CDR3 here is CASSPLYVPGLTSSYNEQFL.

As for this clonotype: At one end, the junction sequence differs from germline, possibly due to a read error. In nucleotides, the CDR3 is TGTACCAGCAGTTGTTTTTCAGGTAACACTGAAGCTTTCTTT. Encoded protein: CTSSCFSGNTEAFF. The chain carries TRBV6-6 and TRBJ1-1, with D unclear. The CDR3 is made up of 14 amino acids. Germline loops: CDR1 MNHNY, CDR2 SVGAGI (reference sequence).

Remarks on this clonotype: At one of its ends the junction is not consistent with the germline gene, which may arise from a read error. The rearrangement links TRBV5-1 to TRBJ2-7; 7 bases match TRBD2. This CDR3 has 15 residues. Per the germline V gene, CDR1 is SGHRS and CDR2 is YFSETQ. This CDR3 reads CASSLAGTNLNEQYF. In nucleotides, the CDR3 is TGCGCCAGCAGTTTGGCCGGGACTAACTTGAACGAGCAGTACTTC.

As regards this clonotype: Likely a read error: the CDR3 ends without its conserved phenylalanine or tryptophan. The chain employs TRBV10-2 and TRBJ2-3; D is unclear. Germline assignment: CDR1 WSHSY and CDR2 SAAADI. The CDR3 consists of 11 residues. CDR3: CTSSATDTQYI. In DNA, the CDR3 is TGCACCAGCAGCGCCACAGATACGCAGTATATT.

Note on this clonotype: One end of the junction does not line up with germline, which may come from a read error. The chain carries TRBV6-6 and TRBJ1-3, with no clear D. The CDR3 covers 11 residues. Germline V lookup: CDR1 MNHNY, CDR2 SVGAGI (reference sequence). CDR3 DNA: TGTGCCAGGAGTTATGAGAGCACCATTTATTTT. The encoded protein is CARSYESTIYF.

With respect to this clonotype: One end of the junction is discordant with germline, which a read error may explain. V usage is TRBV11-2 and J usage is TRBJ2-6, with D maybe TRBD1 (6 bases). Per the germline V gene, CDR1 is SGHAT and CDR2 is FQNNGV. CDR3 length: 18 amino acids. The CDR3 nucleotides read TGTGTCAGCAGCTTAGACCTCAGGGGAACCTCTGGAGCCAACGTCCTGACTTTC. It codes for CVSSLDLRGTSGANVLTF.